This TCR beta chain was captured by sequencing in a study of blood T cell repertoires in COVID-19. Someone with COVID-19 had been met by exposed participants within 2 weeks before study entry. V shed 1 base, J shed 5 bases, and the junction held 7 bases outside the gene matches. Germline CDR1 is KGHDR and CDR2 is SFDVKD. The CDR3 consists of 18 residues. Libraries were prepared by immunoSEQ multiplex PCR; TCRdb keeps only in-frame clonotypes and omits some of them. The sample holds some 240,000 clones, approximately 88% seen once. The chain combines TRBV24-1 with TRBJ2-2, with 12 bases aligning to TRBD2. The sequencing input was PBMCs or T cells enriched from blood (not recorded which). The TCR was taken from a woman aged 40 to 49 who had been exposed to COVID-19. The CDR3 spells CATSDFALAGGSTGELFF. The CDR3 DNA reads as TGTGCCACCAGTGATTTCGCTCTAGCGGGAGGGTCGACCGGGGAGCTGTTTTTT.